This is a list of T cell receptor beta chains from one sample in a study of Ad26.COV2.S vaccination and SARS-CoV-2 variants. Generated by immunoSEQ multiplex PCR, the TCRdb table keeps only in-frame clones and is missing some. The sample consists of over 85,000 clones, 82% of them appearing once. This material consisted of peripheral blood, taken after recovery from COVID-19. Every receptor here comes from a human donor who had recovered from COVID-19. Each CDR3 is given with its conserved first and last residue. The D gene is left open where the match is weak. Rows may omit the clone size; those that give it use once, few, many or a size class.

>.|TRBJ1-2|TRBV18|.
CASSRLADGYTF
TGTGCCAGCTCACGTCTAGCAGATGGCTACACCTTC
>once|TRBJ1-3|TRBV19|.
CASSGPRGSSGNTIYF
TGTGCCAGTAGTGGACCGCGGGGGAGCTCTGGAAACACCATATATTTT
>once|TRBJ1-2|TRBV10-3|.
CAISDTQADYGYTF
TGTGCCATCAGTGATACTCAGGCGGACTATGGCTACACCTTC
>.|TRBJ2-7|TRBV12-3/TRBV12-4|TRBD2
CASSLAGGYEQYF
TGTGCCAGCAGTTTGGCGGGAGGCTACGAGCAGTACTTC
>once|TRBJ2-1|TRBV3-1/TRBV3-2|TRBD2
CASSRPAGLAKPHEQFF
TGTGCCAGCAGCCGGCCCGCGGGACTAGCGAAACCTCACGAGCAGTTCTTC
>.|TRBJ2-1|TRBV7-2|.
CASSLGLPYNEQFF
TGTGCCAGCAGCTTAGGACTCCCTTACAATGAGCAGTTCTTC
>.|TRBJ1-5|TRBV19|.
CASSIDGINQPQHF
TGTGCCAGTAGTATAGATGGGATCAATCAGCCCCAGCATTTT
>.|TRBJ1-4|TRBV29-1|TRBD1
CSVGGTANEKLFF
TGCAGCGTTGGAGGGACAGCGAATGAAAAACTGTTTTTT
>.|TRBJ2-2|TRBV9|TRBD1
CASSIRQGFTGELFF
TGTGCCAGCAGCATTCGACAGGGATTCACCGGGGAGCTGTTTTTT
>few|TRBJ1-6|TRBV3-1/TRBV3-2|.
CASSPDVGGNSPLHF
TGTGCCAGCAGCCCGGACGTTGGGGGAAATTCACCCCTCCACTTT
>.|TRBJ1-5|TRBV28|TRBD1
CASSSPGTGGNQPQHF
TGTGCCAGCAGTTCACCCGGGACAGGGGGCAATCAGCCCCAGCATTTT
>few|TRBJ2-1|TRBV7-2|TRBD1
CASSLGTGRNNEQFF
TGTGCCAGCAGCTTGGGGACAGGGAGAAACAATGAGCAGTTCTTC
>.|TRBJ2-3|TRBV28|TRBD1
CASSSTDRGSTDTQYF
TGTGCCAGCAGTTCTACGGACAGGGGAAGCACAGATACGCAGTATTTT
>.|TRBJ2-5|TRBV11-3|.
CASSLGGTQETQYF
TGTGCCAGCAGCCTTGGGGGGACGCAAGAGACCCAGTACTTC
>.|TRBJ2-3|TRBV5-4|.
CASSLGLPDTQYF
TGTGCCAGCAGCTTGGGTCTCCCAGATACGCAGTATTTT
>.|TRBJ2-7|TRBV3-1/TRBV3-2|.
CASSQLKSEQYF
TGTGCCAGCAGCCAACTAAAGAGCGAGCAGTACTTC
>.|TRBJ2-1|TRBV7-2|.
CASRKVVGHEHYNEQFF
TGTGCCAGCAGAAAAGTAGTGGGACACGAACACTACAATGAGCAGTTCTTC
>.|TRBJ2-3|TRBV28|.
CASRARDQSTDTQYF
TGTGCCAGCAGAGCCCGGGACCAGTCCACAGATACGCAGTATTTT
>once|TRBJ2-3|TRBV7-8|TRBD1
CASSPPLQGPDTQYF
TGTGCCAGCAGCCCGCCGCTACAGGGGCCAGATACGCAGTATTTT
>.|TRBJ2-2|TRBV5-1|TRBD1
CASSFGTGRTGELFF
TGCGCCAGCAGCTTCGGGACAGGGAGGACCGGGGAGCTGTTTTTT
>.|TRBJ1-1|TRBV4-2|.
CASSQAILGTTEAFF
TGTGCCAGCAGCCAAGCTATCCTGGGGACAACTGAAGCTTTCTTT
>.|TRBJ2-2|TRBV12-3/TRBV12-4|.
CASSLTGPGELFF
TGTGCCAGCAGTTTAACGGGTCCCGGGGAGCTGTTTTTT
>.|TRBJ2-2|TRBV12-5|.
CASGLGGVIGELFF
TGTGCTAGTGGTTTGGGGGGAGTAATCGGGGAGCTGTTTTTT
>.|TRBJ2-7|TRBV11-2|.
CASSPGVEQYF
TGTGCCAGCAGCCCCGGTGTCGAGCAGTACTTC
>.|TRBJ2-3|TRBV6-5|TRBD1
CASRRQGMDTQYF
TGTGCCAGCCGGAGACAGGGCATGGATACGCAGTATTTT
>.|TRBJ2-1|TRBV5-5|.
CASSAGLKGPYNEQFF
TGTGCCAGCAGCGCGGGACTCAAGGGCCCCTACAATGAGCAGTTCTTC
>.|TRBJ2-1|TRBV3-1/TRBV3-2|.
CASSQEIGTRQFF
TGTGCCAGCAGCCAAGAGATCGGGACCAGGCAGTTCTTC
>.|TRBJ1-3|TRBV27|.
CASSPGISGNTIYF
TGTGCCAGCAGCCCGGGGATCTCTGGAAACACCATATATTTT
>.|TRBJ1-3|TRBV25-1|TRBD1
CASSQTGSGNTIYF
TGTGCCAGCAGTCAGACAGGGTCTGGAAACACCATATATTTT
>.|TRBJ1-2|TRBV18|.
CASSPPSRVNGYTF
TGTGCCAGCTCACCACCGTCCAGGGTAAATGGCTACACCTTC
>.|TRBJ1-1|TRBV6-5|.
CASSSLPAVNTEAFF
TGTGCCAGCAGTTCCCTCCCGGCGGTGAACACTGAAGCTTTCTTT
>.|TRBJ1-4|TRBV27|TRBD1
CATRGTVNEKLFF
TGTGCCACCCGGGGGACAGTTAATGAAAAACTGTTTTTT
>.|TRBJ2-3|TRBV12-1|.
CASSSLISGSATDTQYF
TGTGCCAGCAGCTCGTTGATAAGCGGGAGTGCGACAGATACGCAGTATTTT
>.|TRBJ2-1|TRBV2|.
CASSLSKGQFYNEQFF
TGTGCCAGCAGTCTTAGTAAGGGGCAGTTCTACAATGAGCAGTTCTTC
>.|TRBJ2-1|TRBV5-6|TRBD2
CASESGSSYNEQFF
TGTGCCAGCGAAAGCGGGAGCTCCTACAATGAGCAGTTCTTC
>.|TRBJ1-4|TRBV29-1|.
CSVGGGPNEKLFF
TGCAGCGTTGGAGGGGGGCCTAATGAAAAACTGTTTTTT
>few|TRBJ2-7|TRBV15|TRBD2
CATSRGTGTSGSEQYF
TGTGCCACCAGCAGAGGAACCGGGACTAGCGGGAGCGAGCAGTACTTC
>once|TRBJ1-3|TRBV7-2|.
CASSLQGEGNTIYF
TGTGCCAGCAGCCTACAGGGCGAAGGAAACACCATATATTTT
>.|TRBJ2-5|TRBV7-2|.
CASSITAGGGRETQYF
TGTGCCAGCAGTATCACTGCAGGGGGAGGTCGGGAGACCCAGTACTTC
>.|TRBJ1-5|TRBV6-5|.
CASTQNSNQPQHF
TGTGCCAGCACACAAAATAGCAATCAGCCCCAGCATTTT
>.|TRBJ1-2|TRBV23-1|.
CASSQYWGDRGYTF
TGCGCCAGCAGTCAATACTGGGGAGATCGCGGCTACACCTTC
>medium-sized|TRBJ2-7|TRBV6-2/TRBV6-3|.
CASSYPDEQYF
TGTGCCAGCAGTTACCCCGACGAGCAGTACTTC
>.|TRBJ1-1|TRBV27|.
CASSSNTEAFF
TGTGCCAGCAGTTCAAACACTGAAGCTTTCTTT
>few|TRBJ2-7|TRBV12-3/TRBV12-4|.
CASSLTDPYEQYF
TGTGCCAGCAGTTTGACGGATCCCTACGAGCAGTACTTC
>.|TRBJ2-5|TRBV28|TRBD2
CASSTYRTSGRFDLLGETQYF
TGTGCCAGCAGTACCTATCGGACTAGCGGGAGGTTTGATCTTTTGGGAGAGACCCAGTACTTC
>.|TRBJ2-3|TRBV6-6|TRBD2
CASSAAGVGTDTQYF
TGTGCCAGCAGTGCAGCGGGAGTAGGAACAGATACGCAGTATTTT
>.|TRBJ2-5|TRBV27|.
CASSTRRGETQYF
TGTGCCAGCAGTACCAGACGGGGAGAGACCCAGTACTTC
>.|TRBJ2-5|TRBV11-2|TRBD1
CASSPGTGIAETQYF
TGTGCCAGCAGCCCAGGGACAGGGATTGCTGAGACCCAGTACTTC
>once|TRBJ1-2|TRBV4-3|.
CASSQQGNYGYTF
TGCGCCAGCAGCCAACAGGGCAACTATGGCTACACCTTC
>once|TRBJ2-7|TRBV7-2|TRBD2
CASSVTGRPSYEQYF
TGTGCCAGCAGCGTAACCGGGAGGCCCTCCTACGAGCAGTACTTC
>.|TRBJ1-6|TRBV12-3/TRBV12-4|.
CASSLMGSPLHF
TGTGCCAGCAGTCTTATGGGTTCACCCCTCCACTTT
>.|TRBJ2-7|TRBV9|.
CASSRRPTSYEQYF
TGTGCCAGCAGCCGACGACCAACCTCCTACGAGCAGTACTTC
>.|TRBJ2-7|TRBV6-5|.
CASSSVYEQYF
TGTGCCAGCAGTTCCGTCTACGAGCAGTACTTC
>once|TRBJ1-5|TRBV28|TRBD1
CASSLTGGSQHF
TGTGCCAGCAGTCTGACAGGGGGGTCCCAGCATTTT
>.|TRBJ1-3|TRBV28|TRBD1
CASGRTGEHTIYF
TGTGCCTCTGGTAGGACAGGGGAACACACCATATATTTT
>.|TRBJ2-7|TRBV5-1|TRBD1
CASSRDRVYEQYF
TGCGCCAGCAGTCGGGACAGGGTCTACGAGCAGTACTTC
>.|TRBJ2-7|TRBV12-3/TRBV12-4|.
CASSARAYEQYF
TGTGCCAGCAGCGCTCGAGCCTACGAGCAGTACTTC
>.|TRBJ1-1|TRBV28|.
CASSRALGTEAFF
TGTGCCAGCAGCCGAGCTCTCGGGACTGAAGCTTTCTTT
>.|TRBJ2-5|TRBV25-1|.
CASSERGGGETQYF
TGTGCCAGCTCTGAAAGGGGAGGTGGAGAGACCCAGTACTTC
>.|TRBJ2-5|TRBV20-1|.
CSASFVARRQETQYF
TGCAGTGCTAGTTTCGTTGCTAGGCGCCAAGAGACCCAGTACTTC